The following is a T cell receptor beta chain sequence with its context. Produced via immunoSEQ multiplex PCR; TCRdb's table is partial and in-frame only. The repertoire includes about 2 million clones, 85% to 95% of them detected once, and 0.1% to 0.15% sits in the top ten. Germline values: CDR1 SGHNT, CDR2 YYREEE (reference sequence). V was pared by 4 bases and J by 4 bases, with 19 bases between. This CDR3 comprises 16 residues. The entry originates in a study of shared clonotypes between healthy human individuals. Material for sequencing was naive CD4+ T cells sorted from blood. Stated subset: CD45RA+ positively selected. The sequence was collected from a man between 18 and 35 years old in good health. V and J are TRBV5-4 and TRBJ2-3, with D perhaps TRBD2 (6 bases). CDR3 sequence: CASSPPTSSSPDTQYF. CDR3 DNA sequence: TGTGCCAGCAGCCCCCCGACTAGTAGTAGCCCAGATACGCAGTATTTT.